Listed below are T cell receptor beta chains from one sample, sequenced in a study of cytomegalovirus exposure and HLA in healthy donors. The data were produced by immunoSEQ multiplex PCR, yet TCRdb's version contains in-frame clones alone and is incomplete. The sample records some 98,000 clones, roughly 87% being singletons. The sequencing sample was made of PBMCs. The receptor source for this set is a man between 18 and 35 years old in good health and CMV-seropositive. CDR3s include the opening cysteine and the closing phenylalanine or tryptophan. The order of the fields is J gene, V gene, CDR3 protein.

TRBJ2-1	TRBV28	CASSLRPGGIWEQFF
TRBJ1-4	TRBV5-4	CASSGDRGDEKLFF
TRBJ2-5	TRBV27	CASSLVTSGSFKGAQETQYF
TRBJ2-2	TRBV10-1	CASSPWRTGVDTGELFF
TRBJ1-2	TRBV6-4	CASSVSGQYYGYTF
TRBJ2-3	TRBV7-6	CASSPWTSGTVYTQYF
TRBJ1-4	TRBV19	CASSRALGQINEKLFF
TRBJ2-7	TRBV13	CASSPGTSGYEQYF
TRBJ2-3	TRBV2	CASSEGRGATDTQYF
TRBJ2-3	TRBV5-6	CASSQNRYTDTQYF
TRBJ2-5	TRBV7-2	CASSSPLGAQETQYF
TRBJ2-5	TRBV7-9	CASSLAVEQQETQYF
TRBJ2-3	TRBV28	CASSLTLGQVLDTQYF
TRBJ2-3	TRBV10-2	CASSEAGAGDTQYF
TRBJ2-3	TRBV7-3	CASSLMGAERDTQYF
TRBJ2-6	TRBV19	CASSIIAWTGTESSGANVLTF
TRBJ1-4	TRBV13	CASSRGQGNEKLFF
TRBJ1-1	TRBV6-1	CASSVQQGNTEAFF
TRBJ1-2	TRBV27	CASIPVFPGQGNYGYTF
TRBJ2-7	TRBV5-6	CASSLGPTAAPHEQYF
TRBJ2-3	TRBV2	CASSTSGWADTQYF
TRBJ2-5	TRBV9	CASSVTSDQETQYF
TRBJ2-7	TRBV7-5	CVRSLGGSSYEQYF
TRBJ2-7	TRBV15	CATSRDPGPYEQYF
TRBJ1-5	TRBV2	CASSARTPRGQHF
TRBJ2-5	TRBV15	CATSRARDSRLETQYF
TRBJ1-2	TRBV5-4	CASRVLGQGDGYTF
TRBJ2-1	TRBV7-2	CASSFIAGGLFF
TRBJ1-2	TRBV19	CASQRSYGYTF
TRBJ2-7	TRBV6-5	CASSYRRVGSYEQYF
TRBJ2-6	TRBV18	CASSPKQGLPGANVLTF
TRBJ1-4	TRBV25-1	CASSEGPGGEKLFF
TRBJ1-1	TRBV11-1	CASSSGQGNTEAFF
TRBJ1-1	TRBV4-3	CASSQVRRGTEAFF
TRBJ2-7	TRBV5-6	CASSPFRSYEQYF
TRBJ2-5	TRBV19	CASSIEAIGKETQYF
TRBJ2-7	TRBV5-1	CASSLGAQTSGSSEQYF
TRBJ2-1	TRBV25-1	CASSETGGLAGYNEQFF
TRBJ2-5	TRBV5-1	CASSLPRRGGSQETQYF
TRBJ2-1	TRBV4-3	CASSQGTGGYNEQFF
TRBJ1-5	TRBV7-2	CASSSRGDQPQHF
TRBJ2-1	TRBV5-1	CASSSIAGGYNEQFF
TRBJ2-1	TRBV19	CASSELAGTYNEQFF
TRBJ1-5	TRBV15	CATTWDREGRPQHF
TRBJ1-5	TRBV19	CASSWAENQPQHF
TRBJ2-2	TRBV6-6	CAHQGRNAGELFF
TRBJ2-7	TRBV4-2	CASSQAGPGGRYEQYF
TRBJ2-1	TRBV7-6	CASSLPEAGGPNNEQFF
TRBJ1-2	TRBV7-9	CASSLANEIYVFGYTF
TRBJ2-7	TRBV27	CASSLSGAGLANYEQYF
TRBJ2-5	TRBV7-9	CASSPTTGGETQYF
TRBJ1-2	TRBV4-2	CASSPTAGGYTF
TRBJ2-4	TRBV29-1	CSVEMGTGRGFGEEGKNIQYF